One sample yielded the 17 T cell receptor beta chains listed below, sequenced in a study of CD8+ T cells in alopecia areata. Once RNA had been extracted, it was reverse transcribed into cDNA to act as the sequencing template. Sequencing used immunoSEQ multiplex PCR; TCRdb keeps in-frame clones, though not all of them. Of approximately 2,600 clones listed, around 65% were seen once; the top ten hold approximately 10%. The source material was skin. The receptors originated from a human donor in good health.

The J gene is TRBJ2-7, the V gene TRBV4-1; D call uncertain. Looked up from germline, CDR1 is MGHRA and CDR2 is YSYEKL. V dropped 3 bases and J dropped 4 bases, with 16 bases sitting between them. The CDR3 sequence is 15 residues long. CDR3 loop: CASSHSGSADYEQYF. DNA of the CDR3: TGCGCCAGCAGCCACTCTGGGTCAGCCGATTACGAGCAGTACTTC.

The chain uses TRBV19 and TRBJ2-3; 8 bases align to TRBD2. The CDR3 length is 16 residues. The germline V gene encodes CDR1 LNHDA and CDR2 SQIVND (reference sequence). V lost 5 bases to trimming and J lost 4 bases; unmatched junction nucleotides: 11. The CDR3 sequence: CASSPFRGGRADTQYF. Here the CDR3 DNA reads TGTGCCAGTAGTCCCTTCCGGGGGGGTCGAGCAGATACGCAGTATTTT.

The rearrangement links TRBV7-2 to TRBJ2-2, with TRBD2 matching over 9 bases. Germline trimming cut 5 bases from V and 6 bases from J; bases unmatched to any gene: 7. This CDR3 spans 15 amino acids. Per germline, CDR1 SGHTA and CDR2 FQGNSA. In DNA, the CDR3 is TGTGCCAGCAGCCCCTCCGGGACTAGCCCCGGGGAGCTGTTTTTT. Its translation is CASSPSGTSPGELFF.

The chain carries TRBV28 and TRBJ2-3; 9 bases map to TRBD1. The CDR3 has 15 amino acids. The trim removed 6 bases at V and 3 bases at J, leaving 7 bases unmatched. The germline V gene encodes CDR1 MDHEN and CDR2 SYDVKM. The chain's CDR3 is CASSLPTGGTDTQYF. CDR3 coding DNA: TGTGCCAGCAGCCTCCCGACAGGGGGAACAGATACGCAGTATTTT.

The J gene is TRBJ2-5, the V gene TRBV5-1; D may be TRBD2 (5 bases). The CDR3 is made up of 15 amino acids. CDR1 is SGHRS and CDR2 is YFSETQ in the germline V gene. Trimming took 2 bases from V and 4 from J, leaving 15 bases between them. Here the CDR3 reads CASSLGLGEPETQYF. The CDR3 nucleotides read TGCGCCAGCAGCTTAGGACTCGGCGAGCCAGAGACCCAGTACTTC.

This chain uses TRBV18 with TRBJ2-3, with 8 bases that match TRBD2. The CDR3 covers 16 residues. CDR1 KGHSH and CDR2 LQKENI come from the germline V gene. V lost 0 bases and J lost 4; bases outside the gene matches: 6. Here the CDR3 DNA reads TGTGCCAGCTCACCACCGTTAGCGGGGTTGGCAGATACGCAGTATTTT. It codes for CASSPPLAGLADTQYF.

For the CDR3, the DNA is TGTGCCAGTAGTATTCGACAGGGGTGGGAGACCCAGTACTTC. Its translation: CASSIRQGWETQYF. The rearrangement uses TRBV19 and TRBJ2-5; 8 nucleotides match TRBD1. Germline CDR1 and CDR2: LNHDA and SQIVND (reference sequence). With V trimmed by 3 bases and J by 5 bases, 5 bases remained unmatched. The length of the CDR3 is 14 residues.

The rearrangement joins TRBV5-6 to TRBJ2-7; the D gene is possibly TRBD1 (6 bases). V gave up 7 bases and J gave up 0 bases, with 17 bases separating them. The CDR3 is 15 amino acids. Germline CDR1 SGHDT, CDR2 YYEEEE. CDR3 sequence: CASCLVGAYSYEQYF. The CDR3 DNA is TGTGCCAGCTGTCTGGTGGGGGCCTACTCCTACGAGCAGTACTTC. The variable domain in full, with the rest retrieved from reference TRBV5-6 and TRBJ2-7, is DAGVTQSPTHLIKTRGQQVTLRCSPKSGHDTVSWYQQALGQGPQFIFQYYEEEERQRGNFPDRFSGHQFPNYSSELNVNALLLGDSALYLCASCLVGAYSYEQYFGPGTRLTVT.

In its sample, this clone was seen a few times. The V gene is TRBV18, the J gene TRBJ2-5; 7 bases map to TRBD2. In germline, CDR1 is KGHSH, CDR2 LQKENI. The CDR3 is 15 amino acids. V lost 3 bases, J lost 4 bases, and 8 bases stayed unmatched. The CDR3 sequence is CASSPVSGVAETQYF. The CDR3 DNA reads as TGTGCCAGCTCACCGGTCAGCGGGGTTGCAGAGACCCAGTACTTC.

V is TRBV6-5 and J is TRBJ2-7; 9 nucleotides line up with TRBD1. The V and J ends lost 2 bases and 3 bases, in that order; junction bases with no gene match: 5. The CDR3 length is 15 residues. Germline values: CDR1 MNHEY, CDR2 SVGAGI. The CDR3, as DNA: TGTGCCAGCAGTTACGGGGGACAGGGCCTCTACGAGCAGTACTTC. Translation: CASSYGGQGLYEQYF.

Only a few counts were recorded for this clone. V gene TRBV5-1 combines with J gene TRBJ2-5; a weak D match, TRBD1 (5 bases). The CDR3 totals 13 residues. Trimming left V 3 bases short and J 4 bases short, with 10 bases between. Looked up from germline, CDR1 is SGHRS and CDR2 is YFSETQ. The CDR3 DNA follows: TGCGCCAGCAGCTGGGGCTATCGAGAGACCCAGTACTTC. This translates into CASSWGYRETQYF. Looking up the rest from reference TRBV5-1 and TRBJ2-5 gives the full variable domain: KAGVTQTPRYLIKTRGQQVTLSCSPISGHRSVSWYQQTPGQGLQFLFEYFSETQRNKGNFPGRFSGRQFSNSRSEMNVSTLELGDSALYLCASSWGYRETQYFGPGTRLLVL.

The rearrangement uses TRBV11-3 and TRBJ2-5; TRBD2 aligns across 8 bases. The CDR3 is 16 amino acids. Unmatched junction bases numbered 13, after V lost 5 bases and J lost 5 bases. Germline V CDR1 and CDR2: SGHNT, YENEEA. The CDR3 loop is CASSLGTSGGGETQYF. The CDR3 DNA follows: TGTGCCAGCAGCCTCGGGACTAGTGGGGGCGGTGAGACCCAGTACTTC.

This rearrangement joins TRBV5-1 to TRBJ2-2; D may be TRBD1 (5 bases). This CDR3 is 16 amino acids long. Germline V gene data show CDR1 as SGHRS and CDR2 as YFSETQ. V lost 0 bases and J lost 0, with 9 bases in between. CDR3 region: CASSLGKGSNTGELFF. The DNA for the CDR3 is TGCGCCAGCAGCTTGGGTAAGGGGTCGAACACCGGGGAGCTGTTTTTT.

V is TRBV7-9 and J is TRBJ2-5; a weak D match, TRBD2 (6 bases). CDR1 is SEHNR, CDR2 FQNEAQ, per germline (reference sequence). The CDR3 is made up of 15 amino acids. The V gene lost 5 bases and the J gene lost 7 bases, with 20 bases spanning the gap. Written as DNA, the CDR3 is TGTGCCAGCAGCCATACACGGGACTTTATACCGACCCAGTACTTC. This encodes CASSHTRDFIPTQYF. Together with reference TRBV7-9 and TRBJ2-5, the CDR3 gives the full variable domain: DTGVSQNPRHKITKRGQNVTFRCDPISEHNRLYWYRQTLGQGPEFLTYFQNEAQLEKSRLLSDRFSAERPKGSFSTLEIQRTEQGDSAMYLCASSHTRDFIPTQYFGPGTRLLVL.

V is TRBV7-8 and J is TRBJ2-3, with D hard to call. The V gene's germline CDR1 is SGHVS and CDR2 FQNEAQ. The V gene lost 5 bases and the J gene lost 7 bases, with 7 bases spanning the gap. This CDR3 is built from 11 residues. The DNA for the CDR3 is TGTGCCAGCAGCACGACCAATACGCAGTATTTT. Residues: CASSTTNTQYF. The complete variable domain, with remaining parts taken from reference TRBV7-8 and TRBJ2-3, reads GAGVSQSPRYKVAKRGQDVALRCDPISGHVSLFWYQQALGQGPEFLTYFQNEAQLDKSGLPSDRFFAERPEGSVSTLKIQRTQQEDSAVYLCASSTTNTQYFGPGTRLTVL.

On this clone: At one end the junction does not follow the germline gene, possibly because of a read error. CDR3 sequence (DNA): TGTGCCAGCAGCCTAGCTGGGACAGGGGGCAATAGTAATGAAAAACTGTTTTTT. Translated: CASSLAGTGGNSNEKLFF. This chain uses TRBV7-2 with TRBJ1-4; TRBD1 matches at 12 bases. This CDR3 has 18 amino acids. Germline values: CDR1 SGHTA, CDR2 FQGNSA.

J is TRBJ2-7 and V is TRBV6-5, with D possibly TRBD1 on 5 matching bases. The CDR3 is 16 residues long. Germline-derived CDR1 and CDR2 are MNHEY and SVGAGI. Trimming cost V 0 bases and J 0 bases, with 12 bases left between them. The chain's CDR3 is CASSYSIQTASYEQYF. CDR3 bases: TGTGCCAGCAGTTACTCGATTCAGACAGCCTCCTACGAGCAGTACTTC.